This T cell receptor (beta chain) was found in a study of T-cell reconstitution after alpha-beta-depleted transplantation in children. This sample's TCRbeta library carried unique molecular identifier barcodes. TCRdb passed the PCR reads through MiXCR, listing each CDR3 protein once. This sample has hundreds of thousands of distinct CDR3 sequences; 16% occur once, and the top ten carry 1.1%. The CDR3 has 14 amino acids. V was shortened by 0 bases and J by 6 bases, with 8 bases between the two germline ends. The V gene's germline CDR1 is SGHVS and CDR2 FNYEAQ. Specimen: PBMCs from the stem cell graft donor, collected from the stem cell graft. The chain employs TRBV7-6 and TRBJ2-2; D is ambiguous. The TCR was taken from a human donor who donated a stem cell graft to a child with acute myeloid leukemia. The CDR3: CASSLAPLPGELFF. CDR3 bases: TGTGCCAGCAGCTTAGCCCCACTCCCCGGGGAGCTGTTTTTT.